This TCR beta chain emerged from a study of beta chain features in type 1 diabetes. Study conclusions and caveats: Because the template was cDNA, high-expressing cells might be over-represented. The study left unresolved whether HLA type influences TCRB rearrangement. Type 1 diabetes patients had moderately but significantly shorter TCRB CDR3s in all four CD4+ subsets. Comparison showed that naive, central memory and Treg TCRB repertoires appeared more similar among patients than among healthy donors.

Expressed TCRB transcripts got sequenced, as all isolated RNA was reverse transcribed. TCRdb keeps only in-frame clones here, not all; method: immunoSEQ multiplex PCR. This sample has under 300,000 clones, with approximately 15% found just once. The trim removed 8 bases at V and 1 base at J, leaving 4 bases unmatched. This CDR3 is built from 12 residues. CDR1 and CDR2 from the germline V gene are GTSNPN and SVGIG (reference sequence). Isolation of CD4+ naive, central memory, regulatory and stem cell-like memory cells was achieved by sorting via CD45RO/CCR7/CD25/CD127/CD95/CD27. This clone occurred a few times. Its target is not known. Additional DNA sequences in this sample encode the identical CDR3.

This TCR was recovered from a man aged 25-40 years with type 1 diabetes. This sequence joins TRBV30 and TRBJ1-1; 7 bases fit TRBD1. The sequenced sample consisted of naive CD4+ T cells from blood. CDR3 DNA sequence: TGTGCCAGGGACAGACAGAACACTGAAGCTTTCTTT. It translates to CARDRQNTEAFF.